The 8 T cell receptor beta chains given below trace back to one sample, sequenced in a study of cytomegalovirus exposure and HLA in healthy donors (dated by TCRdb to 2015 to 2018). Libraries came from the immunoSEQ multiplex PCR assay. Here the immuneACCESS table is served through TCRdb, limited to in-frame sequences with V and J called. Missing clones are a known gap in these copies; in checked studies unresolved V genes cover under half, and the rest lacks a known reason. Within this sample are 150,000 or so clones, with 85% to 90% of them counted one time only. 2.1% of the sample belongs to the ten largest clones. The sample was PBMCs. The source of these receptors is a human donor in good health.

The chain joins TRBV21-1 to TRBJ2-7; the table's TRBD2 call for D was not verified on the DNA. TRBV21-1 constitutes a pseudogene. The CDR3 runs to 14 residues. This CDR3 is CASSNSGVYYEQYF. As DNA, the CDR3 is TGTGCCAGCAGCAATTCCGGGGTCTATTACGAGCAGTACTTC.

The gene calls are TRBV27 and TRBJ1-5; D remains ambiguous. V lost 4 bases and J 7 bases, leaving 11 bases between the germline ends. This CDR3 has 13 amino acids. Per the germline V gene, CDR1 is MNHEY and CDR2 is SMNVEV (reference sequence). CDR3 sequence (DNA): TGTGCCAGCAGTTACCTTTTACGGCAGCCCCAGCATTTT. This translates into CASSYLLRQPQHF.

J is TRBJ2-5 and V is TRBV5-1; 11 bases fit TRBD2. The CDR3 contains 14 residues. V gave up 5 bases and J gave up 4 bases; unmatched junction bases: 4. The V gene's germline CDR1 is SGHRS and CDR2 YFSETQ. The CDR3 nucleotides read TGCGCCAGCAGTCGACTAGCGGGACTAGAGACCCAGTACTTC. It yields the protein CASSRLAGLETQYF.

The gene calls are TRBV10-2 and TRBJ2-7; TRBD1 agrees at 10 bases. CDR1 and CDR2 (germline): WSHSY, SAAADI. V lost 5 bases, J lost 0 bases, and 4 bases stayed unmatched. This CDR3 is built from 15 residues. The CDR3 spells CASSPTGGTSYEQYF. CDR3 DNA: TGCGCCAGCAGTCCGACAGGGGGCACCTCCTACGAGCAGTACTTC.

This sequence joins TRBV30 and TRBJ2-5, with D possibly being TRBD2 (6 bases). The CDR3 sequence is 13 residues long. Trimming took off 0 bases at V and 5 bases at J, with 10 bases between the two ends. The germline CDR1 and CDR2 sequences are GTSNPN and SVGIG (reference sequence). The CDR3 coding sequence is TGTGCCTGGAGTGTACAAGGGAGGGAGACCCAGTACTTC. Translated: CAWSVQGRETQYF.

This clone showed up many times. The rearrangement joins TRBV18 to TRBJ2-7, with TRBD1 matching over 8 bases. The CDR3 spans 14 residues. CDR1 is KGHSH, CDR2 LQKENI, per germline. Trimming took 3 bases from V and 5 from J; bases not matched to a gene: 6. CDR3 region: CASSPGRGRDEQYF. CDR3 coding DNA: TGTGCCAGCTCACCGGGCAGGGGGCGCGACGAGCAGTACTTC.

The gene calls are TRBV5-1 and TRBJ2-5; D is unclear. Germline lookup yields CDR1 SGHRS and CDR2 YFSETQ. Trimming removed 1 base from V and 4 bases from J, with 8 bases in between. The CDR3 is 13 residues long. The CDR3 DNA reads as TGCGCCAGCAGCTTGAAGACAACAGAGACCCAGTACTTC. Encoded protein: CASSLKTTETQYF.

The chain has TRBV25-1 and TRBJ1-1; 9 bases match TRBD1. After removal of 5 bases from V and 1 base from J, the junction contained 5 bases not matched to a gene. Looked up from germline, CDR1 is MGHDK and CDR2 is SYGVNS. The CDR3 extends over 15 amino acids. CDR3 DNA: TGTGCCAGCAGTCGGACAGGGGTCGCGAACACTGAAGCTTTCTTT. It codes for CASSRTGVANTEAFF. The whole variable domain, remainder taken from reference TRBV25-1 and TRBJ1-1, is EADIYQTPRYLVIGTGKKITLECSQTMGHDKMYWYQQDPGMELHLIHYSYGVNSTEKGDLSSESTVSRIRTEHFPLTLESARPSHTSQYLCASSRTGVANTEAFFGQGTRLTVV.